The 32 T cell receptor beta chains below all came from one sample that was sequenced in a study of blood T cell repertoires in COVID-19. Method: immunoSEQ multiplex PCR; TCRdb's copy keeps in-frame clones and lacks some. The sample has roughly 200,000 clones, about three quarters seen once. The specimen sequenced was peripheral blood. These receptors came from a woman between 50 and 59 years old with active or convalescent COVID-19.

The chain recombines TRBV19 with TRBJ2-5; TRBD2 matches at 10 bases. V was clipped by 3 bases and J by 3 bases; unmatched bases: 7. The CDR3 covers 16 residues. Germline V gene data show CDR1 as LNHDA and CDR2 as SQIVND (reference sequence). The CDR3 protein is CASSIRVSGRKETQYF. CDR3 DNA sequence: TGTGCCAGTAGTATTAGGGTTAGCGGGAGGAAAGAGACCCAGTACTTC.

The CDR3, as DNA: TGTGCCAGCTCACCACCATACGGGACAGCAGGAGGGACTGAAGCTTTCTTT. This sequence encodes CASSPPYGTAGGTEAFF. This chain joins TRBV18 and TRBJ1-1; 7 bases line up with TRBD1. Germline V CDR1 and CDR2: KGHSH, LQKENI. V gave up 0 bases and J gave up 5 bases; unmatched junction bases: 12. The CDR3 is made up of 17 amino acids.

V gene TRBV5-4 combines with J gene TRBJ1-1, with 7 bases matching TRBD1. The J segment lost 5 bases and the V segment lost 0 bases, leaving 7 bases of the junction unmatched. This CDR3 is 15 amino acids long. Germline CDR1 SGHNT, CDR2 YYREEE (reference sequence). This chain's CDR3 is CASSLEAGGKTEAFF. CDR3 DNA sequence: TGTGCCAGCAGCTTGGAGGCAGGGGGTAAGACTGAAGCTTTCTTT.

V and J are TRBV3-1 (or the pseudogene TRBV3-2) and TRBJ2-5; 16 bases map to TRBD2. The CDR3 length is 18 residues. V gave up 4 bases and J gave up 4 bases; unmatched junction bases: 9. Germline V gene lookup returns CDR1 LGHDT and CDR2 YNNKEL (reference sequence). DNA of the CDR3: TGTGCCAGCAGCCCGGGACTAGCGGGGGGGCCTGGGAGAGAGACCCAGTACTTC. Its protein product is CASSPGLAGGPGRETQYF.

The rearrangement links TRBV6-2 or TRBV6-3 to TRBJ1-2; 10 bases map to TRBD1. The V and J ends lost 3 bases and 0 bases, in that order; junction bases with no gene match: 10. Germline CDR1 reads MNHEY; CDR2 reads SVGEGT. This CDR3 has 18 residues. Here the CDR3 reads CASSYSSGTGASNYGYTF. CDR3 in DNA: TGTGCCAGCAGTTATTCCTCCGGGACAGGGGCTTCTAACTATGGCTACACCTTC.

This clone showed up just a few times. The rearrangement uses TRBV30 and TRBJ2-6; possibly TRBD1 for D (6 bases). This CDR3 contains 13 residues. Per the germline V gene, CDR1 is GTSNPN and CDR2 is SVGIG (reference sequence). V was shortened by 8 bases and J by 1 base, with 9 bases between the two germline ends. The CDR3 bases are TGTGCCGTCACAGGGTCTGGGGCCAACGTCCTGACTTTC. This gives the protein CAVTGSGANVLTF.

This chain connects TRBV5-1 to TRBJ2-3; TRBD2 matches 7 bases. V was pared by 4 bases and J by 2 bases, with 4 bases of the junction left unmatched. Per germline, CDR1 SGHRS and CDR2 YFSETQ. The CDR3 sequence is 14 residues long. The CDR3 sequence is CASSLAAYTDTQYF. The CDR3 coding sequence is TGCGCCAGCAGCCTAGCGGCCTACACAGATACGCAGTATTTT.

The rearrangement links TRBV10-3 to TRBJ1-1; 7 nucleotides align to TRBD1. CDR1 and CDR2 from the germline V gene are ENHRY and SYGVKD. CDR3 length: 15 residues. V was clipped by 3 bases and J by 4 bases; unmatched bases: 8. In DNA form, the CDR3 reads TGTGCCATCAGTGACCCCCTGACAGGGTCCACTGAAGCTTTCTTT. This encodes CAISDPLTGSTEAFF.

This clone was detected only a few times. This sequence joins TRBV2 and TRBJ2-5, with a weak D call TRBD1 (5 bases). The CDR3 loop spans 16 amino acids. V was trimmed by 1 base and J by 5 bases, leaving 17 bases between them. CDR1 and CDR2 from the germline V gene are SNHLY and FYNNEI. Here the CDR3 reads CASSEGSSGQLETQYF. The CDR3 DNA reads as TGTGCCAGCAGTGAAGGCTCTTCAGGGCAGTTGGAGACCCAGTACTTC.

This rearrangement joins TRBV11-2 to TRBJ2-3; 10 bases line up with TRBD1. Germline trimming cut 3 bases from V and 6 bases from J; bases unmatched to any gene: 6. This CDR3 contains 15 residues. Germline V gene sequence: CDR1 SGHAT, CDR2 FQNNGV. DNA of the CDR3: TGTGCCAGCAGCTTTTCACCGGGACAGGGGGATACGCAGTATTTT. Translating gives CASSFSPGQGDTQYF.

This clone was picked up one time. The CDR3 is CASPGQTYEQYF. CDR3 DNA: TGTGCCAGCCCGGGACAGACCTACGAGCAGTACTTC. The rearrangement uses TRBV19 and TRBJ2-7; 7 bases agree with TRBD1. The germline gives CDR1 LNHDA, CDR2 SQIVND (reference sequence). The CDR3 is made up of 12 amino acids. The V and J ends lost 9 bases and 2 bases, in that order; junction bases with no gene match: 4. The full variable domain, completed using reference TRBV19 and TRBJ2-7, is DGGITQSPKYLFRKEGQNVTLSCEQNLNHDAMYWYRQDPGQGLRLIYYSQIVNDFQKGDIAEGYSVSREKKESFPLTVTSAQKNPTAFYLCASPGQTYEQYFGPGTRLTVT.

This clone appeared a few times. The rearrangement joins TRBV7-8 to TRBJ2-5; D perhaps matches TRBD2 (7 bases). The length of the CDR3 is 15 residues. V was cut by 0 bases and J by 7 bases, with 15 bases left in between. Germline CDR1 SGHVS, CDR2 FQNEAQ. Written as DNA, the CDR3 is TGTGCCAGCAGCTTAGCAGGCTGGGAGGGGGGGACCCAGTACTTC. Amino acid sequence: CASSLAGWEGGTQYF.

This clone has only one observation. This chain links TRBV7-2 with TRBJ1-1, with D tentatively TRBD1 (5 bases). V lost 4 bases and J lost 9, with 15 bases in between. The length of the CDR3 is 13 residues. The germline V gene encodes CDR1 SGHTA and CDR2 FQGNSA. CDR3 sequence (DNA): TGTGCCAGCAGCTCGACCCGGGGGAGTAAAGCTTTCTTT. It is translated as CASSSTRGSKAFF.

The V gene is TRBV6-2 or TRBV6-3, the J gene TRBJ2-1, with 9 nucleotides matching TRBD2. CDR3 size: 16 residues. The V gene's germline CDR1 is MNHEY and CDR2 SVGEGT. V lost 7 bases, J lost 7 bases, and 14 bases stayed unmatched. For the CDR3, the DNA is TGTGCCAGCATCCCTTTTCCGGGACTAGCATGGAATGAGCAGTTCTTC. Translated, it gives CASIPFPGLAWNEQFF.

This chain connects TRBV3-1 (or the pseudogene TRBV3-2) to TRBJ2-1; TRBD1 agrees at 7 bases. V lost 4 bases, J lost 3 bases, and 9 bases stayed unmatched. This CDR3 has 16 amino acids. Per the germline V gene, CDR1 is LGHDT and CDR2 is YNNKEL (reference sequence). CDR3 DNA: TGTGCCAGCAGCCCTTACGGGACAGAGATCTACAATGAGCAGTTCTTC. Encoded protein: CASSPYGTEIYNEQFF.

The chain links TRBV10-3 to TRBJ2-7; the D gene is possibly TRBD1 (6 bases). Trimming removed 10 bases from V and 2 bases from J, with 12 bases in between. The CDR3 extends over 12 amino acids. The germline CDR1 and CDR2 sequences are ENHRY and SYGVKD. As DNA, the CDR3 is TGTGCCAGCCTACGGACAGCCTACGAGCAGTACTTC. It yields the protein CASLRTAYEQYF.

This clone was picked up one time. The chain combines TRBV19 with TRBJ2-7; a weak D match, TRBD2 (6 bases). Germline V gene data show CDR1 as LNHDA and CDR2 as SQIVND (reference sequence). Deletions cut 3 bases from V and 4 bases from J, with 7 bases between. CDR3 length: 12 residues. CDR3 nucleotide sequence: TGTGCCAGTAGTATTGCGGGGTACGAGCAGTACTTC. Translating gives CASSIAGYEQYF.

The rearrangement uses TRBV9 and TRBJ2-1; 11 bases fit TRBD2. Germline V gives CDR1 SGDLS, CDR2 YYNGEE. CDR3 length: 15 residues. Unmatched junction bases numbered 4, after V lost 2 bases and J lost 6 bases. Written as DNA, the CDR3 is TGTGCCAGCAGCGTCACTAGCGGGGGCCCCAATGAGCAGTTCTTC. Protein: CASSVTSGGPNEQFF.

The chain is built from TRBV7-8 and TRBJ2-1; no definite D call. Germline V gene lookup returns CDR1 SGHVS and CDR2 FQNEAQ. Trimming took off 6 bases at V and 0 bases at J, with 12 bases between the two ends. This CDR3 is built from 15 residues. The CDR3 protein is CASSPDSLSYNEQFF. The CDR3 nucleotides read TGTGCCAGCAGTCCCGACTCACTCTCCTACAATGAGCAGTTCTTC. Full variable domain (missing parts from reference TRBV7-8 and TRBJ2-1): GAGVSQSPRYKVAKRGQDVALRCDPISGHVSLFWYQQALGQGPEFLTYFQNEAQLDKSGLPSDRFFAERPEGSVSTLKIQRTQQEDSAVYLCASSPDSLSYNEQFFGPGTRLTVL.

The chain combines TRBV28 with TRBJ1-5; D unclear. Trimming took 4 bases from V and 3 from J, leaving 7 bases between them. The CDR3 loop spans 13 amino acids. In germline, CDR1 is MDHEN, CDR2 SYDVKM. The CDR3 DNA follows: TGTGCCAGCAGTTCCTCCTACAATCAGCCCCAGCATTTT. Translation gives CASSSSYNQPQHF.

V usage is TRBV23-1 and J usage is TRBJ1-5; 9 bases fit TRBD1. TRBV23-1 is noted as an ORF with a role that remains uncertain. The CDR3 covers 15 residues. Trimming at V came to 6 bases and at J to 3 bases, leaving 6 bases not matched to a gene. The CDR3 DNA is TGCGCCAGCAGCCCCGGACAGGGGACCAATCAGCCCCAGCATTTT. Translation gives CASSPGQGTNQPQHF.

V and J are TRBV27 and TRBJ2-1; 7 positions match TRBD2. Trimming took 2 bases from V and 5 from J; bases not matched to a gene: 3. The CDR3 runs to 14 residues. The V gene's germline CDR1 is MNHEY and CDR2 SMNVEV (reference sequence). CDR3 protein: CASSLQRDNNEQFF. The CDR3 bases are TGTGCCAGCAGTTTACAGCGGGATAACAATGAGCAGTTCTTC.

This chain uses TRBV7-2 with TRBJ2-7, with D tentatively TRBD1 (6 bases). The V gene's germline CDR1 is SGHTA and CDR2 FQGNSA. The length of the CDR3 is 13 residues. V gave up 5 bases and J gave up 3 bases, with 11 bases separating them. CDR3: CASSPRTVYEQYF. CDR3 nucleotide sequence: TGTGCCAGCAGCCCCCGGACAGTCTACGAGCAGTACTTC. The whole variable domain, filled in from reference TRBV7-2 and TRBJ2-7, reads GAGVSQSPSNKVTEKGKDVELRCDPISGHTALYWYRQSLGQGLEFLIYFQGNSAPDKSGLPSDRFSAERTGGSVSTLTIQRTQQEDSAVYLCASSPRTVYEQYFGPGTRLTVT.

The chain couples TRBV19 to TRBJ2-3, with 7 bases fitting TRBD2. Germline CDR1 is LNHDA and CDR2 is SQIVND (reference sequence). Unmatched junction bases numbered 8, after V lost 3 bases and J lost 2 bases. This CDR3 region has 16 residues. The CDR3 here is CASSIGGGRPTDTQYF. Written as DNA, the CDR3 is TGTGCCAGTAGTATCGGGGGAGGGCGGCCCACAGATACGCAGTATTTT.

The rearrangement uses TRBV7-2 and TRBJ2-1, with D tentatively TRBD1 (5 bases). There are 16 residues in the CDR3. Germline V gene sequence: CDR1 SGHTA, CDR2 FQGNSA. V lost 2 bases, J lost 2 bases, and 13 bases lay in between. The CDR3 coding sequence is TGTGCCAGCAGCTTAAGGGGCGTAGGGACCTACAATGAGCAGTTCTTC. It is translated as CASSLRGVGTYNEQFF.

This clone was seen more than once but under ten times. DNA of the CDR3: TGTGCCAGTAGTGTGTCAGGGGGCGCAGAAACTGAAGCTTTCTTT. It yields the protein CASSVSGGAETEAFF. This chain joins TRBV19 and TRBJ1-1, with 8 bases matching TRBD1. V trimming: 5 bases; J trimming: 5 bases; junction bases outside the gene matches: 10. The CDR3 runs 15 residues. Per germline, CDR1 LNHDA and CDR2 SQIVND (reference sequence).

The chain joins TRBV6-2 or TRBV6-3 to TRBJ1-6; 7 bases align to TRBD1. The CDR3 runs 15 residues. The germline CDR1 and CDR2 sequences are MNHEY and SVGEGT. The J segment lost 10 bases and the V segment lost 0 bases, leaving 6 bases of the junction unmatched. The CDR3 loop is CASSYSRQGRSPLHF. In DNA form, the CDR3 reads TGTGCCAGCAGTTACTCGAGACAGGGTCGATCACCCCTCCACTTT.

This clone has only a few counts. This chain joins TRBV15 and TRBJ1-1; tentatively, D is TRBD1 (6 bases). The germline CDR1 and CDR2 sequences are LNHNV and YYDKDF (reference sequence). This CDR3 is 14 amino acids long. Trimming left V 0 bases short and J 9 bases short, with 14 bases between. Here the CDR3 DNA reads TGTGCCACCAGCAGAGATCCCGAACAGGGTAAAGCTTTCTTT. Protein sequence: CATSRDPEQGKAFF.

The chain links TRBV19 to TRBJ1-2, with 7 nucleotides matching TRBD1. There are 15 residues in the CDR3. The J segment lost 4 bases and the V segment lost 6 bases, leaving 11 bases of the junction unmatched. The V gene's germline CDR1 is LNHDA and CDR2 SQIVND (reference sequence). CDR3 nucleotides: TGTGCCAGTAGGGAAAGGGACAGCCGGGCCTATGGCTACACCTTC. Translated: CASRERDSRAYGYTF.

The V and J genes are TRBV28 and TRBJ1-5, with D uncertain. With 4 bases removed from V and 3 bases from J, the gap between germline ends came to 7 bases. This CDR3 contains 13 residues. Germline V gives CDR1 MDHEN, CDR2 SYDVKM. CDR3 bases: TGTGCCAGCAGTTCTGACTTCAATCAGCCCCAGCATTTT. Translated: CASSSDFNQPQHF.

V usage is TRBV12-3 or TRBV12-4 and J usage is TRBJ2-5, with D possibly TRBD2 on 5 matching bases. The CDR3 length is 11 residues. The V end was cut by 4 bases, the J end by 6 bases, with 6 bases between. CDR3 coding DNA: TGTGCCAGCAGTTCCGGGAAGACCCAGTACTTC. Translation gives CASSSGKTQYF.

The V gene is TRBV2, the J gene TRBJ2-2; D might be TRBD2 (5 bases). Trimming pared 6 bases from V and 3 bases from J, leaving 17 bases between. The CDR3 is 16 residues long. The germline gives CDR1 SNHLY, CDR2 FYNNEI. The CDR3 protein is CASSVVPAGDTGELFF. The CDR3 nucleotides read TGTGCCAGCAGCGTAGTTCCGGCGGGTGACACCGGGGAGCTGTTTTTT.